Sequencing of this T cell receptor beta chain was carried out in a study of OX40 agonist ivuxolimab in advanced cancers. The CDR3 loop spans 15 amino acids. Germline assignment: CDR1 SNHLY and CDR2 FYNNEI. The J segment lost 4 bases and the V segment lost 6 bases, leaving 9 bases of the junction unmatched. Patients were ruled out by autoimmune disease history or systemic immunosuppression. TCRdb's copy holds only in-frame clones and misses some; the assay was immunoSEQ multiplex PCR. Of tens of thousands of clones in the sample, around 82% are singletons; the top ten hold around 4.5%. This clonotype originated in an adult with an advanced solid tumor such as melanoma, head and neck, liver or kidney cancer. This chain connects TRBV2 to TRBJ1-5; TRBD1 aligns across 7 bases. Sequenced here: CD4+ or CD8+ T cells sorted from blood, sampled in a trial of the OX40 agonist ivuxolimab. The CDR3 nucleotides are TGTGCCAGCAGGGTTCGACAGGGACCAAATCAGCCCCAGCATTTT. It translates to CASRVRQGPNQPQHF.